Listed below are T cell receptor beta chains from one sample, sequenced in a study of CXCR3-negative and CXCR3-positive naive CD8 T cells. Reanalyzing the 5' RACE reads, TCRdb keeps one entry per CDR3 protein, without DNA. This sample's table reports roughly 59,000 distinct CDR3 sequences. The sequenced sample was naive CXCR3+ CD8+ T cells from blood. The receptors stem from a human donor in good health. Some clones in this sample may be carry-over from other donors' samples. The CDR3 runs from the conserved cysteine through the conserved F or W. Each record gives: CDR3 protein, J gene, V gene.

CDR3aa: CSVEPHGANYGYTF
j_gene: TRBJ1-2
v_gene: TRBV29-1

CDR3aa: CASSPGPSWNTEAFF
j_gene: TRBJ1-1
v_gene: TRBV6-2/TRBV6-3

CDR3aa: CASSGGGVMFF
j_gene: TRBJ2-1
v_gene: TRBV2

CDR3aa: CASSQVTSGGFNEQFF
j_gene: TRBJ2-1
v_gene: TRBV4-1

CDR3aa: CSGGGDHEQYF
j_gene: TRBJ2-7
v_gene: TRBV29-1

CDR3aa: CASSLDPPFLKAFF
j_gene: TRBJ1-1
v_gene: TRBV7-9

CDR3aa: CASSYRAGAYEQYF
j_gene: TRBJ2-7
v_gene: TRBV6-2/TRBV6-3

CDR3aa: CASTDGTSGVDEQFF
j_gene: TRBJ2-1
v_gene: TRBV7-3

CDR3aa: CASSPGIQGRNQPQHF
j_gene: TRBJ1-5
v_gene: TRBV28

CDR3aa: CASSPYRDTQYF
j_gene: TRBJ2-3
v_gene: TRBV21-1

CDR3aa: CSSSAGIAGYNVQFF
j_gene: TRBJ2-1
v_gene: TRBV7-9

CDR3aa: CASSFTGTRQETQYF
j_gene: TRBJ2-5
v_gene: TRBV6-2/TRBV6-3

CDR3aa: CASRGPGQYTYEQYF
j_gene: TRBJ2-7
v_gene: TRBV28

CDR3aa: CSVVTPSSGNTIYF
j_gene: TRBJ1-3
v_gene: TRBV29-1

CDR3aa: CASSGGNEDTQYF
j_gene: TRBJ2-3
v_gene: TRBV28

CDR3aa: CATRPGPGELFF
j_gene: TRBJ2-2
v_gene: TRBV19

CDR3aa: CASRHPPGLAGGSETQYF
j_gene: TRBJ2-5
v_gene: TRBV6-2/TRBV6-3

CDR3aa: CSVELKVYEQFF
j_gene: TRBJ2-1
v_gene: TRBV29-1

CDR3aa: CASSPAGQGGEQYF
j_gene: TRBJ2-7
v_gene: TRBV12-3/TRBV12-4

CDR3aa: CSARGGTGIFYEQYF
j_gene: TRBJ2-7
v_gene: TRBV20-1

CDR3aa: CATNPGHSNYGCTF
j_gene: TRBJ1-2
v_gene: TRBV25-1

CDR3aa: CASSPTSGGYYNEQFF
j_gene: TRBJ2-1
v_gene: TRBV4-1

CDR3aa: CATRTNTGELFF
j_gene: TRBJ2-2
v_gene: TRBV2

CDR3aa: CSVEDPDRNYGYTF
j_gene: TRBJ1-2
v_gene: TRBV29-1

CDR3aa: CASSLPGDTQYF
j_gene: TRBJ2-3
v_gene: TRBV11-3

CDR3aa: CASSYSTSYNEQFF
j_gene: TRBJ2-1
v_gene: TRBV6-2/TRBV6-3

CDR3aa: CASSLAGELGETQYF
j_gene: TRBJ2-5
v_gene: TRBV7-3

CDR3aa: CASTVPGEVGYTF
j_gene: TRBJ1-2
v_gene: TRBV2

CDR3aa: CASSKWGRTSSYEQYF
j_gene: TRBJ2-7
v_gene: TRBV21-1

CDR3aa: CAISDRGFSDNEQFF
j_gene: TRBJ2-1
v_gene: TRBV10-3

CDR3aa: CASSLASWGSTDTQYF
j_gene: TRBJ2-3
v_gene: TRBV7-3

CDR3aa: CASSEGQGADEQFF
j_gene: TRBJ2-1
v_gene: TRBV6-1

CDR3aa: CASEAGGYYNEQFF
j_gene: TRBJ2-1
v_gene: TRBV11-2

CDR3aa: CASSKDTAFDEQFF
j_gene: TRBJ2-1
v_gene: TRBV6-2/TRBV6-3

CDR3aa: CASSIMDTSTDTQYF
j_gene: TRBJ2-3
v_gene: TRBV19

CDR3aa: CASSLGAPYEQYF
j_gene: TRBJ2-7
v_gene: TRBV7-3

CDR3aa: CASSSGPFEQFF
j_gene: TRBJ2-1
v_gene: TRBV7-2

CDR3aa: CARKCAATELSSYEQYF
j_gene: TRBJ2-7
v_gene: TRBV7-3

CDR3aa: CASMIGNEQFF
j_gene: TRBJ2-1
v_gene: TRBV27

CDR3aa: CSVEAGIQNIQYF
j_gene: TRBJ2-4
v_gene: TRBV29-1

CDR3aa: CASSQGIVGNQPQHF
j_gene: TRBJ1-5
v_gene: TRBV4-1

CDR3aa: CASSSTGNEQYF
j_gene: TRBJ2-7
v_gene: TRBV27

CDR3aa: CASSQHWTGDNTGELFF
j_gene: TRBJ2-2
v_gene: TRBV7-6

CDR3aa: CASSRQGSNYGYTF
j_gene: TRBJ1-2
v_gene: TRBV7-2

CDR3aa: CAGKGAKNTEAFF
j_gene: TRBJ1-1
v_gene: TRBV28

CDR3aa: CASSQELRGGSYNEQFF
j_gene: TRBJ2-1
v_gene: TRBV4-2

CDR3aa: CASSFGVSFSPLHF
j_gene: TRBJ1-6
v_gene: TRBV28

CDR3aa: CASSLDTPGEAFF
j_gene: TRBJ1-1
v_gene: TRBV7-9

CDR3aa: CASSYLPREVETQYF
j_gene: TRBJ2-5
v_gene: TRBV6-2/TRBV6-3